A selection of T cell receptor beta chains follows, all from one sample in a study of T-cell memory formation after mild COVID-19. Each CDR3 protein is one row after TCRdb ran MiXCR on the 5' RACE reads. The table lists just over 300,000 distinct CDR3 sequences, approximately 19% of them singletons, with roughly 21% in the top ten. Sequences were obtained from PBMCs or a T cell subset sorted from them (not recorded which). These receptors all come from a man between 18 and 29 years old who had mild COVID-19 (a few samples of this study predate the infection). Cell type and time point are not known. Both conserved end residues are part of each CDR3. The D gene is left open where the match is weak. For some rows the clone size is stated as once, few or many, or as a class when expanded; others skip it.

j_call: TRBJ2-1; d_call: .; clone_size: few; v_call: TRBV4-2; cdr3_nt: TGTGCCAGCAGGCAGGACCGCTTGGGGAGGCAGTTCTTC; cdr3_aa: CASRQDRLGRQFF
j_call: TRBJ2-1; d_call: .; clone_size: few; v_call: TRBV29-1; cdr3_nt: TGCAGCGTTATACAGGGTATCGATGAGCAGTTCTTC; cdr3_aa: CSVIQGIDEQFF
j_call: TRBJ2-7; d_call: TRBD2; clone_size: .; v_call: TRBV7-6; cdr3_nt: TGTGCCAGCAGTGGGCTAGCGGGGCCCTACGAGCAGTACTTC; cdr3_aa: CASSGLAGPYEQYF
j_call: TRBJ2-1; d_call: .; clone_size: .; v_call: TRBV6-5; cdr3_nt: TGTGCCAGTGCCCGCCCTCCCCTCGGCGATGAGCAGTTCTTC; cdr3_aa: CASARPPLGDEQFF
j_call: TRBJ1-1; d_call: .; clone_size: few; v_call: TRBV6-1; cdr3_nt: TGTGCCAGCAGTGAACTCTCCCCTCCCCAGGGCACTGAAGCTTTCTTT; cdr3_aa: CASSELSPPQGTEAFF
j_call: TRBJ2-7; d_call: .; clone_size: .; v_call: TRBV5-5; cdr3_nt: TGTGCCAGCAGCTTGGACCCGGGACTTATCTACGAGCAGTACTTC; cdr3_aa: CASSLDPGLIYEQYF
j_call: TRBJ2-2; d_call: TRBD1; clone_size: .; v_call: TRBV4-1; cdr3_nt: TGCGCCAGCAGCAGGGGACAGAGGAACACCGGGGAGCTGTTTTTT; cdr3_aa: CASSRGQRNTGELFF
j_call: TRBJ2-7; d_call: .; clone_size: .; v_call: TRBV21-1; cdr3_nt: TGTGCCAGCAGCGACAGTCCCTACGAGCAGTACTTC; cdr3_aa: CASSDSPYEQYF
j_call: TRBJ2-1; d_call: .; clone_size: few; v_call: TRBV20-1; cdr3_nt: TGCAGTGCTTCCGGCCTATCCTACAATGAGCAGTTCTTC; cdr3_aa: CSASGLSYNEQFF
j_call: TRBJ1-2; d_call: TRBD1; clone_size: few; v_call: TRBV12-3/TRBV12-4; cdr3_nt: TGTGCCAGCAGTCTCGGACAGGCTGCCTATGGCTACACCTTC; cdr3_aa: CASSLGQAAYGYTF